These 29 T cell receptor beta chains were sequenced from one sample in a study of blood T cell repertoires in COVID-19. The assay was immunoSEQ multiplex PCR, and TCRdb's table has in-frame clones only and misses some. Of 150,000 to 250,000 clones in the sample, 75% to 85% were seen once. What was sequenced was peripheral blood. The source is a woman aged 40 to 49 with COVID-19, enrolled during active disease.

The J gene is TRBJ1-5, the V gene TRBV27; weak D call: TRBD1 (5 bases). There are 13 residues in the CDR3. From germline, CDR1 is MNHEY and CDR2 SMNVEV (reference sequence). The V end was cut by 5 bases, the J end by 7 bases, with 12 bases between. This CDR3 is CASSGAGTQPQHF. The DNA for the CDR3 is TGTGCCAGCAGTGGGGCGGGAACACAGCCCCAGCATTTT.

The V gene is TRBV3-1 (or the pseudogene TRBV3-2), the J gene TRBJ2-3, with 13 bases lining up with TRBD2. Germline loops: CDR1 LGHDT, CDR2 YNNKEL (reference sequence). The junction had 7 bases not matched to a gene; V was cut back by 4 bases and J by 6 bases. The length of the CDR3 is 16 residues. This CDR3 reads CASSRRLAGGPDTQYF. The CDR3 coding sequence is TGTGCCAGCAGCCGAAGACTAGCGGGAGGCCCCGATACGCAGTATTTT.

This chain connects TRBV5-5 to TRBJ1-1; possibly TRBD1 for D (6 bases). The CDR3 covers 17 residues. Germline assignment: CDR1 SGHKS and CDR2 YYEKEE (reference sequence). V lost 4 bases, J lost 4 bases, and 23 bases lay in between. The CDR3 DNA follows: TGTGCCAGCAGCCTAGGGGGGGGCACTGCACTGTTCACTGAAGCTTTCTTT. Translation gives CASSLGGGTALFTEAFF.

J is TRBJ1-2 and V is TRBV5-1; a weak D match, TRBD1 (6 bases). Trimming took 2 bases from V and 6 from J, leaving 14 bases between them. The CDR3 has 14 residues. Germline V gene data show CDR1 as SGHRS and CDR2 as YFSETQ. For the CDR3, the DNA is TGCGCCAGCAGCTTATCCGGGACACGTAATGGCTACACCTTC. Translated: CASSLSGTRNGYTF.

This chain connects TRBV4-1 to TRBJ2-3, with a possible D match to TRBD2 (6 bases). V lost 0 bases and J lost 2, with 12 bases in between. This CDR3 has 16 residues. The germline gives CDR1 MGHRA, CDR2 YSYEKL. For the CDR3, the DNA is TGCGCCAGCAGCCAAGATCGGGCTAGCGCCACAGATACGCAGTATTTT. Its protein is CASSQDRASATDTQYF.

The CDR3 protein is CASSPATGWKTQYF. The DNA of the CDR3 is TGTGCCAGCTCACCCGCGACAGGGTGGAAGACCCAGTACTTC. The chain employs TRBV18 and TRBJ2-5, with 7 bases that match TRBD1. V was clipped by 3 bases and J by 6 bases; unmatched bases: 7. The CDR3 is 14 residues long. Germline values: CDR1 KGHSH, CDR2 LQKENI. Drawing the rest from reference TRBV18 and TRBJ2-5, the complete variable domain is NAGVMQNPRHLVRRRGQEARLRCSPMKGHSHVYWYRQLPEEGLKFMVYLQKENIIDESGMPKERFSAEFPKEGPSILRIQQVVRGDSAAYFCASSPATGWKTQYFGPGTRLLVL.

This clone has more than one count but fewer than ten. This chain links TRBV18 with TRBJ2-1; D possibly corresponds to TRBD2 (6 bases). Trimming stripped 0 bases from V and 1 base from J, with 10 bases between. The germline V gene encodes CDR1 KGHSH and CDR2 LQKENI. The CDR3 loop spans 16 amino acids. The DNA of the CDR3 is TGTGCCAGCTCACCACCGGGGGGAGGATCCTACAATGAGCAGTTCTTC. Translating it yields CASSPPGGGSYNEQFF.

V usage is TRBV3-1 (or the pseudogene TRBV3-2) and J usage is TRBJ1-1; no reliable D call. V was shortened by 8 bases and J by 5 bases, with 18 bases between the two germline ends. In germline, CDR1 is LGHDT, CDR2 YNNKEL (reference sequence). The CDR3 is made up of 14 amino acids. For the CDR3, the DNA is TGTGCCAGCGGTGCGCGGGGAGTAGAAACTGAAGCTTTCTTT. This translates into CASGARGVETEAFF.

The chain couples TRBV2 to TRBJ2-3; TRBD2 is a possible D gene (6 bases). Germline V gene sequence: CDR1 SNHLY, CDR2 FYNNEI. Trimming shortened V by 8 bases and J by 4 bases, and 19 bases separated the two germline ends. There are 15 residues in the CDR3. Here the CDR3 reads CASGLTGVLADTQYF. CDR3 DNA sequence: TGTGCCAGCGGCCTGACGGGGGTTTTGGCAGATACGCAGTATTTT.

This chain connects TRBV27 to TRBJ1-2; possible D gene TRBD1, 5 bases. The CDR3 sequence is 15 residues long. The germline V gene encodes CDR1 MNHEY and CDR2 SMNVEV (reference sequence). The V gene lost 5 bases and the J gene lost 4 bases, with 17 bases spanning the gap. The CDR3 here is CASSPPGLTPYGYTF. CDR3 coding DNA: TGTGCCAGCAGTCCGCCGGGACTGACCCCCTATGGCTACACCTTC.

This clone showed up just once. Additional DNA sequences in this sample encode the identical CDR3. The chain has TRBV5-1 and TRBJ2-5; 11 positions agree with TRBD2. The V gene end was trimmed by 4 bases and the J gene end by 4 bases; junction bases not matched to a gene: 9. The germline gives CDR1 SGHRS, CDR2 YFSETQ. CDR3 length: 16 residues. The CDR3 sequence is CASSLGTSGTGETQYF. The DNA of the CDR3 is TGCGCCAGCAGCCTCGGGACTAGCGGTACTGGAGAGACCCAGTACTTC.

J is TRBJ1-5 and V is TRBV4-1; a possible D gene is TRBD1 (5 bases). The V and J ends lost 3 bases and 1 base respectively, with 16 bases between them. The CDR3 consists of 17 residues. Germline CDR1 is MGHRA and CDR2 is YSYEKL. CDR3 sequence (DNA): TGCGCCAGCAGCCACCAAAACTCGGGGGGAAGCAATCAGCCCCAGCATTTT. Its protein is CASSHQNSGGSNQPQHF.

V usage is TRBV11-3 and J usage is TRBJ2-1; a weak D match, TRBD1 (5 bases). This CDR3 is 12 amino acids long. The V end was cut by 5 bases, the J end by 9 bases, with 11 bases between. Looked up from germline, CDR1 is SGHNT and CDR2 is YENEEA. The CDR3 DNA is TGTGCCAGCAGCCCCTTTAGGGGTGAGCAGTTCTTC. Protein: CASSPFRGEQFF.

V gene TRBV11-2 combines with J gene TRBJ2-5; a weak D match, TRBD2 (8 bases). The germline gives CDR1 SGHAT, CDR2 FQNNGV. This CDR3 has 16 residues. Trimming removed 5 bases from V and 4 bases from J, with 20 bases in between. The CDR3 DNA sequence: TGTGCCAGCAGCCCACCGGGAGGGGGCGGGCGAGAGACCCAGTACTTC. Translated, it gives CASSPPGGGGRETQYF.

The chain has TRBV6-5 and TRBJ2-1; 10 bases are a match to TRBD1. The CDR3 has 13 residues. Looked up from germline, CDR1 is MNHEY and CDR2 is SVGAGI. The V segment lost 6 bases and the J segment 8 bases; nucleotides outside the gene matches: 4. The DNA of the CDR3 is TGTGCCAGCAGCGGACAGGGGGTTTATGAGCAGTTCTTC. This sequence encodes CASSGQGVYEQFF.

The table lists this clone with a count of one. The gene calls are TRBV7-9 and TRBJ2-3; TRBD1 is a possible D gene (11 bases). The CDR3 covers 18 residues. Trimming shortened V by 4 bases and J by 3 bases, and 23 bases separated the two germline ends. The germline CDR1 and CDR2 sequences are SEHNR and FQNEAQ (reference sequence). CDR3 amino acids: CASSYGTGGLARTDTQYF. As DNA, the CDR3 is TGTGCCAGCAGCTACGGGACAGGGGGACTAGCGAGAACAGATACGCAGTATTTT.

This clone appeared once. The CDR3: CASSLRTEGRETQYF. The DNA of the CDR3 is TGCGCCAGCAGCTTGCGGACGGAGGGACGAGAGACCCAGTACTTC. The chain uses TRBV5-1 and TRBJ2-5, with a tentative D call TRBD2 (6 bases). In germline, CDR1 is SGHRS, CDR2 YFSETQ. The CDR3 is 15 residues long. Trimming removed 1 base at V and 4 bases at J, with 14 bases between.

The V and J genes are TRBV5-4 and TRBJ1-2, with 10 bases aligning to TRBD1. This CDR3 region has 16 residues. V trimming: 5 bases; J trimming: 7 bases; junction bases outside the gene matches: 14. Germline CDR1 is SGHNT and CDR2 is YYREEE (reference sequence). Here the CDR3 DNA reads TGTGCCAGCAGTCTCTCACCGGGACAGGGGACGGGTGGCTACACCTTC. Translated: CASSLSPGQGTGGYTF.

The CDR3 sequence: CASIRGLTSGNTIYF. In DNA form, the CDR3 reads TGTGCCAGTATTAGGGGTCTTACCTCTGGAAACACCATATATTTT. V usage is TRBV19 and J usage is TRBJ1-3; the D gene is possibly TRBD1 (5 bases). V shed 7 bases and J shed 0 bases, with 13 bases lying between them. The V gene's germline CDR1 is LNHDA and CDR2 SQIVND (reference sequence). The CDR3 consists of 15 residues.

The CDR3 region is CASSKTVSWETQYF. The CDR3 DNA reads as TGCGCCAGCAGCAAGACAGTGAGTTGGGAGACCCAGTACTTC. The chain recombines TRBV4-1 with TRBJ2-5, with D possibly matching TRBD1 (5 bases). The CDR3 is made up of 14 amino acids. Per the germline V gene, CDR1 is MGHRA and CDR2 is YSYEKL. The V gene lost 5 bases and the J gene lost 5 bases, with 15 bases spanning the gap.

The chain uses TRBV29-1 and TRBJ2-7; 9 nucleotides match TRBD1. The germline CDR1 and CDR2 sequences are SQVTM and ANQGSEA. CDR3 length equals 11 residues. CDR3 coding DNA: TGCTCCGGGACAGGGCACTACGAGCAGTACTTC. Translating it yields CSGTGHYEQYF.

The V and J genes are TRBV25-1 and TRBJ2-5, with D perhaps TRBD2 (6 bases). The CDR3 contains 15 residues. Germline values: CDR1 MGHDK, CDR2 SYGVNS. V lost 4 bases and J 2 bases, leaving 14 bases between the germline ends. The CDR3 here is CASSAIGGVQETQYF. The CDR3 DNA follows: TGTGCCAGCAGTGCAATCGGGGGAGTTCAAGAGACCCAGTACTTC.

In DNA, the CDR3 is TGCGCCAGCAGCTTGGAGACAGGGGTCCGGGGCTACACCTTC. This sequence encodes CASSLETGVRGYTF. The rearrangement uses TRBV5-1 and TRBJ1-2, with 8 bases matching TRBD1. J gave up 8 bases and V 0 bases, and 6 bases lay outside the gene matches. CDR1 and CDR2 from the germline V gene are SGHRS and YFSETQ. This CDR3 spans 14 amino acids.

This clone was seen once. The V and J genes are TRBV18 and TRBJ1-1; TRBD1 might be the D (5 bases). V lost 3 bases and J 0 bases, leaving 14 bases between the germline ends. Germline loops: CDR1 KGHSH, CDR2 LQKENI. This CDR3 is 16 amino acids long. CDR3 residues: CASSPQGGGLNTEAFF. The CDR3 region has the DNA TGTGCCAGCTCACCCCAGGGCGGAGGGCTGAACACTGAAGCTTTCTTT. Based on the CDR3 plus reference TRBV18 and TRBJ1-1, the full variable domain is NAGVMQNPRHLVRRRGQEARLRCSPMKGHSHVYWYRQLPEEGLKFMVYLQKENIIDESGMPKERFSAEFPKEGPSILRIQQVVRGDSAAYFCASSPQGGGLNTEAFFGQGTRLTVV.

This chain joins TRBV5-4 and TRBJ1-1; no clear D gene. The CDR3 length is 14 residues. Germline CDR1 SGHNT, CDR2 YYREEE (reference sequence). V gave up 0 bases and J gave up 4 bases, with 10 bases separating them. The CDR3 is CASSLDGVSTEAFF. The CDR3 bases are TGTGCCAGCAGCTTGGACGGGGTTTCCACTGAAGCTTTCTTT. The full variable domain, completed using reference TRBV5-4 and TRBJ1-1, is ETGVTQSPTHLIKTRGQQVTLRCSSQSGHNTVSWYQQALGQGPQFIFQYYREEENGRGNFPPRFSGLQFPNYSSELNVNALELDDSALYLCASSLDGVSTEAFFGQGTRLTVV.

The chain employs TRBV16 and TRBJ1-5, with D uncertain. The CDR3 has 15 amino acids. The V and J ends lost 4 bases and 0 bases respectively, with 10 bases between them. Looked up from germline, CDR1 is KGHSY and CDR2 is FQNENV. The CDR3 is CASSPDGDSNQPQHF. The CDR3, as DNA: TGTGCCAGCAGCCCGGACGGGGATAGCAATCAGCCCCAGCATTTT. Complete variable domain (other parts from reference TRBV16 and TRBJ1-5): GEEVAQTPKHLVRGEGQKAKLYCAPIKGHSYVFWYQQVLKNEFKFLISFQNENVFDETGMPKERFSAKCLPNSPCSLEIQATKLEDSAVYFCASSPDGDSNQPQHFGDGTRLSIL.

The V call is TRBV19, the J call TRBJ1-2; tentative D call: TRBD1 (6 bases). The V end lost 6 bases, the J end lost 3 bases, and 17 bases lay between the germline ends. Germline CDR1 LNHDA, CDR2 SQIVND (reference sequence). This CDR3 contains 15 residues. The CDR3 bases are TGTGCCAGTAGCCCGCTAACAGGGATCCACTATGGCTACACCTTC. Protein product: CASSPLTGIHYGYTF.

This chain connects TRBV6-4 to TRBJ1-1; D is ambiguous. This CDR3 contains 16 residues. CDR1 MRHNA and CDR2 SNTAGT come from the germline V gene. With 2 bases removed from V and 3 bases from J, the gap between germline ends came to 16 bases. The CDR3 DNA reads TGTGCCAGCAGTGACGTAGTTTCTGAATCGCACACTGAAGCTTTCTTT. Translated, it gives CASSDVVSESHTEAFF.

The chain uses TRBV3-1 (or the pseudogene TRBV3-2) and TRBJ1-3, with TRBD1 as a possible D gene (6 bases). CDR3 length equals 15 residues. CDR1 is LGHDT and CDR2 is YNNKEL in the germline V gene (reference sequence). Trimming shortened V by 4 bases and J by 0 bases, and 10 bases separated the two germline ends. This chain's CDR3 is CASSLMGASGNTIYF. CDR3 sequence (DNA): TGTGCCAGCAGCCTCATGGGGGCCTCTGGAAACACCATATATTTT.